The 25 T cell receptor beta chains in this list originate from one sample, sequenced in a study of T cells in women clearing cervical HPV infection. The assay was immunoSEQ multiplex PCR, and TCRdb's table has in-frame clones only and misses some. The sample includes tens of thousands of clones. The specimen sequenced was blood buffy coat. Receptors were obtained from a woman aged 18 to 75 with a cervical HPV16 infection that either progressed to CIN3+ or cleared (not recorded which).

The sequenced CDR3 bases are TGTGCCAGCAGTCCTCAGGGCGCCCTTGGGTACGAG. This codes for CASSPQGALGYE. The entire CDR3 protein reads CASSPQGALGYEQYF. The chain is built from TRBV2 and TRBJ2-7; a possible D gene is TRBD1 (5 bases). The DNA ends 3 residues before the CDR3 does, and the rest of the CDR3 is filled in from the germline J gene. V lost 5 bases and J 4 bases, leaving 18 bases between the germline ends. The germline V gene has CDR1 SNHLY and CDR2 FYNNEI. This CDR3 has 15 amino acids. The full variable domain, with the rest looked up from reference TRBV2 and TRBJ2-7, is EPEVTQTPSHQVTQMGQEVILRCVPISNHLYFYWYRQILGQKVEFLVSFYNNEISEKSEIFDDQFSVERPDGSNFTLKIRSTKLEDSAMYFCASSPQGALGYEQYFGPGTRLTVT.

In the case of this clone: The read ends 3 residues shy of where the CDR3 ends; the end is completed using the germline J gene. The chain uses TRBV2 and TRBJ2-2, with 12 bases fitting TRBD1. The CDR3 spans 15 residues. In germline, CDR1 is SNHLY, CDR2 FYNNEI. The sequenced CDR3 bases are TGTGCCAGCAGAGGGACAGGGGGCGTCAATTCACCG. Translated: CASRGTGGVNSP. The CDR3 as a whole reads CASRGTGGVNSPLFF.

The DNA read from the CDR3 is TGTGCCAGCAGCTGGACCTCGGGGAGTGGCTACGAC. It specifies CASSWTSGSGYD. The whole CDR3 protein reads CASSWTSGSGYDYTF. The V gene is TRBV7-9, the J gene TRBJ1-2, with D unresolved. The observed sequence ends 3 residues before the CDR3 terminus, with the missing tail filled in from the germline J gene. This CDR3 spans 15 amino acids. Germline CDR1 and CDR2: SEHNR and FQNEAQ (reference sequence).

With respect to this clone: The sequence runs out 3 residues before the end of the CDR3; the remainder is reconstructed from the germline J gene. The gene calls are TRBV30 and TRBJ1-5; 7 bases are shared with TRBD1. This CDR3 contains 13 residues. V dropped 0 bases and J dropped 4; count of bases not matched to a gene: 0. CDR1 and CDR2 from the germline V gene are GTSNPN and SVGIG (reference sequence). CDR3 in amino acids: CAWSVQGNQPQHF. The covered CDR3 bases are TGTGCCTGGAGTGTACAGGGGAATCAGCCC.

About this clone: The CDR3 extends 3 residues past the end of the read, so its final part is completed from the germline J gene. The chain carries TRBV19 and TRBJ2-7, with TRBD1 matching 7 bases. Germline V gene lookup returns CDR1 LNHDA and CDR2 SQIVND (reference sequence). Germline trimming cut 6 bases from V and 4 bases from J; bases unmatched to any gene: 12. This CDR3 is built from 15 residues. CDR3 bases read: TGTGCCAGTAGCCCCGGACAACCAGGGGGTTACGAG. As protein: CASSPGQPGGYE. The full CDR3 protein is CASSPGQPGGYEQYF. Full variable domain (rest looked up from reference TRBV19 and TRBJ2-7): DGGITQSPKYLFRKEGQNVTLSCEQNLNHDAMYWYRQDPGQGLRLIYYSQIVNDFQKGDIAEGYSVSREKKESFPLTVTSAQKNPTAFYLCASSPGQPGGYEQYFGPGTRLTVT.

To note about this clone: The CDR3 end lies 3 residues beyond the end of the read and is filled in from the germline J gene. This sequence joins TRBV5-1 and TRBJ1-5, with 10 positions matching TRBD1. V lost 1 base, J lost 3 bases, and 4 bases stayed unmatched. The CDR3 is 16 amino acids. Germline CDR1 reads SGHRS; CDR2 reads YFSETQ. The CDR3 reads CASSLRDRGANQPQHF. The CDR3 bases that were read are TGCGCCAGCAGCTTGCGGGACAGGGGTGCCAATCAGCCC.

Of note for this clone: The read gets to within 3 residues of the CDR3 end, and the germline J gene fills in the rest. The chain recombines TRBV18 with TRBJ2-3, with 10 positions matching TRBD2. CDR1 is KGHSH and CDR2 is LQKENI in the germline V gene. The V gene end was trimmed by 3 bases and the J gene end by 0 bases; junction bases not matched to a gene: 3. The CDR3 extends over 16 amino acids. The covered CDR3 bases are TGTGCCAGCTCACCTCTAGCGGGAGCCAGCACAGATACG. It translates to CASSPLAGASTDT. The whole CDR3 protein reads CASSPLAGASTDTQYF.

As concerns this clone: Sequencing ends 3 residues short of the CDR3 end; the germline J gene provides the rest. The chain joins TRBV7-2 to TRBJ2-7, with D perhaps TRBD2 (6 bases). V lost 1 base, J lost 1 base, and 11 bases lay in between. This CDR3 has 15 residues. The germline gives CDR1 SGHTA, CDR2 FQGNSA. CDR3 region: CASSLGGSGSYEQYF. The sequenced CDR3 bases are TGTGCCAGCAGCTTAGGTGGTAGCGGATCCTACGAG.

CDR3 bases read: TGCGCCAGCAGCGTCGGGGACACTGAA. Its translation is CASSVGDTE. In full, the CDR3 reads CASSVGDTEAFF. The V gene is TRBV4-1, the J gene TRBJ1-1; D unclear. The observed sequence ends 3 residues before the CDR3 terminus, with the missing tail filled in from the germline J gene. CDR1 is MGHRA and CDR2 is YSYEKL in the germline V gene. V dropped 5 bases and J dropped 3 bases, with 7 bases sitting between them. This CDR3 is built from 12 residues.

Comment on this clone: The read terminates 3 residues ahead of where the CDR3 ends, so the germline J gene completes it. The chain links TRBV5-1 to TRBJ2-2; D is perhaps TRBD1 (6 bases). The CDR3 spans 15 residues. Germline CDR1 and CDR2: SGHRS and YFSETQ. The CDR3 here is CASSMAGTTNEKLFF. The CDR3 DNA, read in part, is TGCGCCAGCAGCATGGCAGGGACAACTAATGAAAAG.

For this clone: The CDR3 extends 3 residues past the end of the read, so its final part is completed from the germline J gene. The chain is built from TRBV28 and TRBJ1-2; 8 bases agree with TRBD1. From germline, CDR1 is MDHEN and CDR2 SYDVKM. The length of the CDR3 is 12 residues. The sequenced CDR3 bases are TGTGCCAGCAGCAAACAGGGGGAAGGC. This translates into CASSKQGEG. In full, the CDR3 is CASSKQGEGYTF.

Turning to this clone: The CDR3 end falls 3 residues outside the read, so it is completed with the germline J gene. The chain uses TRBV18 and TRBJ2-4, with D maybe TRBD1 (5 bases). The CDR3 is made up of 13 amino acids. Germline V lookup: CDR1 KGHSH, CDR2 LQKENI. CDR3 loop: CASSPRQWNGQYF. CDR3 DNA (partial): TGTGCCAGCTCACCACGACAGTGGAATGGT.

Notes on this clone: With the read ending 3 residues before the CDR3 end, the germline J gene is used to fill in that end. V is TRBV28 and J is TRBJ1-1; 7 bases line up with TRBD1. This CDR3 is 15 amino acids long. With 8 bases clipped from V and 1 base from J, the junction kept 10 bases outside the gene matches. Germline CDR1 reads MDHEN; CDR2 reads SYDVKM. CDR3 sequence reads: CASGLNRDRNTEAFF. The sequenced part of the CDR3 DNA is TGTGCCAGCGGACTAAACCGGGACAGGAACACTGAA.

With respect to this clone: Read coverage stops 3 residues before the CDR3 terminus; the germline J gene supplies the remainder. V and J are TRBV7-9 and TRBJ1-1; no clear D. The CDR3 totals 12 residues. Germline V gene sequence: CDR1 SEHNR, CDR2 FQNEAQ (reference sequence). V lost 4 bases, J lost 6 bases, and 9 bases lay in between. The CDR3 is CASSSPGSEAFF. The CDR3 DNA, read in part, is TGTGCCAGCAGCTCCCCAGGCTCTGAA. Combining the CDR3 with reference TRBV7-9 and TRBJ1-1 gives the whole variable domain DTGVSQNPRHKITKRGQNVTFRCDPISEHNRLYWYRQTLGQGPEFLTYFQNEAQLEKSRLLSDRFSAERPKGSFSTLEIQRTEQGDSAMYLCASSSPGSEAFFGQGTRLTVV.

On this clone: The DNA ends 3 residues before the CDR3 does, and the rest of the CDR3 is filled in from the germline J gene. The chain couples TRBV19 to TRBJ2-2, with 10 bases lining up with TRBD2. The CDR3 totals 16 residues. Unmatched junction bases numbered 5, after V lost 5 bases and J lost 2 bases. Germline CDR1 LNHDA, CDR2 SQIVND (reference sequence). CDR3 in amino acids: CASSPGLADNTGELFF. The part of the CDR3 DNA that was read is TGTGCCAGTAGTCCAGGACTAGCGGACAACACCGGGGAG.

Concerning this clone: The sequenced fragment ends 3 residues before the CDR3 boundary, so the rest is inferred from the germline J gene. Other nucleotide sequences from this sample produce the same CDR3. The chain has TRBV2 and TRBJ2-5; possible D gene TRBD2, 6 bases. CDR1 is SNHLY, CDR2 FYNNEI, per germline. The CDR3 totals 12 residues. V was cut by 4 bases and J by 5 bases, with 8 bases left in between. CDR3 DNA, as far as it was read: TGTGCCAGCAGTGCCAGCGGGGAGACC. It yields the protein CASSASGET. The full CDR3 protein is CASSASGETQYF.

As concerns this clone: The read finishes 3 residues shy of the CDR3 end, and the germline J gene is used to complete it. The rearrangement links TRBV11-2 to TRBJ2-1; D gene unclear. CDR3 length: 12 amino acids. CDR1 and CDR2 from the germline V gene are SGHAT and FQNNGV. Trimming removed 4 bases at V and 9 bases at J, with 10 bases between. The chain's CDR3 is CASSSEFSEQFF. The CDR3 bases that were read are TGTGCCAGCAGCTCTGAGTTCAGTGAG.

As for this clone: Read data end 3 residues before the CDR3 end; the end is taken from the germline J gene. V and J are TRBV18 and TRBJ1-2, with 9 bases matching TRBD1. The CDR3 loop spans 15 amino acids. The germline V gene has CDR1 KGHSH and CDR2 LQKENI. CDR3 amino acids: CASSPGQGRWVDYTF. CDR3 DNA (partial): TGTGCCAGCTCACCTGGACAGGGGAGATGGGTCGAC.

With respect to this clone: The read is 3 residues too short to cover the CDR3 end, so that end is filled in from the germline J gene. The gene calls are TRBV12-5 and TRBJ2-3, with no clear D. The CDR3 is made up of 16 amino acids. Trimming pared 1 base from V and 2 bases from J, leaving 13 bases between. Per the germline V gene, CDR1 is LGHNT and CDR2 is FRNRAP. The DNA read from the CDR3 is TGTGCTAGTGGTTTGGGGTCGTCTAGAGACACAGATACG. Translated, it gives CASGLGSSRDTDT. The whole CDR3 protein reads CASGLGSSRDTDTQYF.

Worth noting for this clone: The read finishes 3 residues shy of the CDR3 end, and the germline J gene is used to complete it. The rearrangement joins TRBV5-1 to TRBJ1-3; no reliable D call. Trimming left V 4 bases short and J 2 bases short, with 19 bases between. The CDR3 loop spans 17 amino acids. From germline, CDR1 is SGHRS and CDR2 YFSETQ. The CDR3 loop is CASSPTLGGGAGNTIYF. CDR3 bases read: TGCGCCAGCAGCCCAACCCTCGGCGGCGGGGCTGGAAACACC.

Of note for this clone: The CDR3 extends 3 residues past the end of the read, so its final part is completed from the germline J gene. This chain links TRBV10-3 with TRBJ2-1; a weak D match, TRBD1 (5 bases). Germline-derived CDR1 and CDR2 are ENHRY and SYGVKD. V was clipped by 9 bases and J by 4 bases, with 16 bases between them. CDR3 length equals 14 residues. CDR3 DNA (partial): TGTGCCATAAGGGAATCAAACAGGTACAATGAG. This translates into CAIRESNRYNE. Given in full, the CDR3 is CAIRESNRYNEQFF.

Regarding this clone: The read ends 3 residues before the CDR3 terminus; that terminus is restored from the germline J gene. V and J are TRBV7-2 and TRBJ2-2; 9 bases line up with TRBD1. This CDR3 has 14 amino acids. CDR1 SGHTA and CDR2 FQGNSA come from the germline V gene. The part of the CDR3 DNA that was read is TGTGCCAGCAGCCCGGGACAGGGAAATTCACCG. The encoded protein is CASSPGQGNSP. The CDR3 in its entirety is CASSPGQGNSPLFF. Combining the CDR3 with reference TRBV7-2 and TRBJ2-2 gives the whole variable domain GAGVSQSPSNKVTEKGKDVELRCDPISGHTALYWYRQSLGQGLEFLIYFQGNSAPDKSGLPSDRFSAERTGGSVSTLTIQRTQQEDSAVYLCASSPGQGNSPLFFGEGSRLTVL.

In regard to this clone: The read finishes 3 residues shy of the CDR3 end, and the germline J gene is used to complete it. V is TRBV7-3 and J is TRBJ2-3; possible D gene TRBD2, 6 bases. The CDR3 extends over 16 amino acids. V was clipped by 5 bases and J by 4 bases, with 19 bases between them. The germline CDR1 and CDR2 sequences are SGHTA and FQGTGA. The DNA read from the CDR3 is TGTGCCAGCAGCCCCGAGGGCGGGAATGACCCAGATACG. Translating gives CASSPEGGNDPDT. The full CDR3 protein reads CASSPEGGNDPDTQYF.

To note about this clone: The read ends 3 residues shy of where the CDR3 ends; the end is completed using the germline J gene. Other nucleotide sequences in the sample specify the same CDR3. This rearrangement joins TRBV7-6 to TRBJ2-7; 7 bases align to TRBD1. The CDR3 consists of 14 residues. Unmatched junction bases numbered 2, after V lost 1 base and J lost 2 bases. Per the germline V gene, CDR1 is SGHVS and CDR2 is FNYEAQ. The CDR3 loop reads CASSLDRGTYEQYF. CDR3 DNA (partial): TGTGCCAGCAGCTTAGACAGGGGCACCTACGAG.

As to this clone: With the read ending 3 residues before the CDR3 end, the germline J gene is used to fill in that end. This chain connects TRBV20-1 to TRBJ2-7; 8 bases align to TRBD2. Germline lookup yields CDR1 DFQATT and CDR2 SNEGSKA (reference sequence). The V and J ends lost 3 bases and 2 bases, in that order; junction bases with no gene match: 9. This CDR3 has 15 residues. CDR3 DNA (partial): TGCAGTGCTAGTCCTGTAGCGGGAACCCCCTACGAG. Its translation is CSASPVAGTPYE. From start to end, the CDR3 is CSASPVAGTPYEQYF.